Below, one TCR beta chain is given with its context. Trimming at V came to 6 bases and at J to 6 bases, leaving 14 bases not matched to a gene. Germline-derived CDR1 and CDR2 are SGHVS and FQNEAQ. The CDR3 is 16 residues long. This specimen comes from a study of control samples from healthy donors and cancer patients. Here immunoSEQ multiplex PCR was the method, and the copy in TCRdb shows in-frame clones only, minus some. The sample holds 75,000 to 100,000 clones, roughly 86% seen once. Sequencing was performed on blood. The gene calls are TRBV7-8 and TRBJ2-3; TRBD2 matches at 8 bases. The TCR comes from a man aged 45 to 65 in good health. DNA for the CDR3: TGTGCCAGCAGAGCTGCCGGGACTAGTTTTCTTGATACGCAGTATTTT. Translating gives CASRAAGTSFLDTQYF. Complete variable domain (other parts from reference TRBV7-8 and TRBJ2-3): GAGVSQSPRYKVAKRGQDVALRCDPISGHVSLFWYQQALGQGPEFLTYFQNEAQLDKSGLPSDRFFAERPEGSVSTLKIQRTQQEDSAVYLCASRAAGTSFLDTQYFGPGTRLTVL.